This is a list of T cell receptor beta chains from one sample in a study of blood T cell repertoires in COVID-19. TCRdb's table, derived via immunoSEQ multiplex PCR, lists solely in-frame clones and lacks some. The table includes 130,000 to 150,000 clones, 88% detected once. The sequencing sample was made of peripheral blood. These receptors all come from a woman in her forties or fifties with acute or convalescent COVID-19. Both conserved end residues are part of each CDR3. Fields, in order: J gene, clone size, V gene, D gene, CDR3 protein, CDR3 DNA. A D gene is named only where the DNA matches it firmly. Size tells how often a clone was seen (once, few, many) or the class of an expanded clone, and some rows leave it out.

J: TRBJ1-1
size: few
V: TRBV6-5
D: -
CDR3: CASSYSAGFTEAFF
DNA: TGTGCCAGCAGTTACTCAGCAGGGTTCACTGAAGCTTTCTTT

J: TRBJ2-6
size: -
V: TRBV9
D: -
CDR3: CASSVALSPGSGANVLTF
DNA: TGTGCCAGCAGCGTAGCCCTCTCCCCGGGCTCTGGGGCCAACGTCCTGACTTTC

J: TRBJ1-1
size: few
V: TRBV27
D: -
CDR3: CASYGRTEAFF
DNA: TGTGCCAGCTACGGGAGGACTGAAGCTTTCTTT

J: TRBJ2-2
size: -
V: TRBV3-1/TRBV3-2
D: TRBD2
CDR3: CASTTAGAYTGELFF
DNA: TGTGCCAGCACCACAGCGGGAGCTTACACCGGGGAGCTGTTTTTT

J: TRBJ2-5
size: -
V: TRBV18
D: -
CDR3: CASSPQTGKETQYF
DNA: TGTGCCAGCTCACCCCAAACAGGGAAAGAGACCCAGTACTTC

J: TRBJ2-1
size: -
V: TRBV3-1/TRBV3-2
D: -
CDR3: CASSQVRLAARGEQFF
DNA: TGTGCCAGCAGCCAAGTCCGCCTCGCTGCCAGGGGTGAGCAGTTCTTC

J: TRBJ2-2
size: -
V: TRBV5-4
D: -
CDR3: CASSLDRTNTGELFF
DNA: TGTGCCAGCAGCTTAGACAGAACGAACACCGGGGAGCTGTTTTTT

J: TRBJ1-2
size: -
V: TRBV27
D: -
CDR3: CASSGQWNYGYTF
DNA: TGTGCCAGCAGTGGACAATGGAACTATGGCTACACCTTC

J: TRBJ2-1
size: -
V: TRBV5-1
D: TRBD2
CDR3: CASSLDRDYLYNEQFF
DNA: TGCGCCAGCAGCTTGGATCGGGACTACCTCTACAATGAGCAGTTCTTC

J: TRBJ1-2
size: -
V: TRBV6-5
D: -
CDR3: CASGTQGSAYGYTF
DNA: TGTGCCAGCGGTACACAGGGCTCTGCCTATGGCTACACCTTC

J: TRBJ1-1
size: few
V: TRBV7-6
D: -
CDR3: CASSLAGRGFSTEAFF
DNA: TGTGCCAGCAGCTTAGCGGGCAGGGGATTTAGCACTGAAGCTTTCTTT

J: TRBJ2-7
size: -
V: TRBV28
D: TRBD2
CDR3: CASSFGGVVEQYF
DNA: TGTGCCAGCAGTTTTGGGGGGGTCGTTGAGCAGTACTTC

J: TRBJ2-1
size: -
V: TRBV6-6
D: TRBD2
CDR3: CASSYPASGSYHEQFF
DNA: TGTGCCAGCAGTTACCCTGCTAGCGGGAGCTACCATGAGCAGTTCTTC

J: TRBJ1-3
size: -
V: TRBV12-3/TRBV12-4
D: -
CDR3: CASSFPGNTIYF
DNA: TGTGCCAGCAGTTTCCCAGGAAACACCATATATTTT

J: TRBJ2-3
size: -
V: TRBV9
D: TRBD1
CDR3: CASSRTAPAGGRTDTQYF
DNA: TGTGCCAGCAGCCGTACCGCCCCAGCAGGGGGCCGCACAGATACGCAGTATTTT

J: TRBJ1-5
size: -
V: TRBV15
D: -
CDR3: CATSRAPWNPGSKTGQPQHF
DNA: TGTGCCACCAGCAGAGCACCATGGAATCCGGGATCCAAAACCGGTCAGCCCCAGCATTTT

J: TRBJ2-2
size: -
V: TRBV6-5
D: -
CDR3: CASSYSNREGTGELFF
DNA: TGTGCCAGCAGTTACTCTAACAGGGAAGGCACCGGGGAGCTGTTTTTT

J: TRBJ2-7
size: few
V: TRBV4-2
D: TRBD1
CDR3: CASSQEDRESYEQYF
DNA: TGTGCCAGCAGCCAAGAGGACAGGGAGTCCTACGAGCAGTACTTC

J: TRBJ1-1
size: -
V: TRBV27
D: -
CDR3: CASSFAPLYEAFF
DNA: TGTGCCAGCAGTTTTGCCCCCCTCTATGAAGCTTTCTTT

J: TRBJ2-3
size: -
V: TRBV7-9
D: TRBD2
CDR3: CASSSTSDGRGGLIDTQYF
DNA: TGTGCCAGCAGCTCGACTAGCGATGGGCGCGGGGGATTAATTGATACGCAGTATTTT

J: TRBJ1-5
size: -
V: TRBV23-1
D: TRBD1
CDR3: CASSQSDRGNQPQHF
DNA: TGCGCCAGCAGTCAGTCCGACAGGGGCAATCAGCCCCAGCATTTT

J: TRBJ1-1
size: once
V: TRBV10-3
D: -
CDR3: CAISAFPGQNTEAFF
DNA: TGTGCCATCAGTGCTTTCCCGGGACAAAACACTGAAGCTTTCTTT

J: TRBJ1-4
size: -
V: TRBV18
D: -
CDR3: CASSQLAPGTTTNEKLFF
DNA: TGTGCCAGCTCACAATTAGCACCAGGGACTACAACTAATGAAAAACTGTTTTTT

J: TRBJ1-1
size: -
V: TRBV30
D: TRBD1
CDR3: CAWSRDRVTEAFF
DNA: TGTGCCTGGAGCCGGGACAGGGTAACTGAAGCTTTCTTT

J: TRBJ2-7
size: -
V: TRBV6-5
D: -
CDR3: CASGVTGGTQYF
DNA: TGTGCCAGCGGGGTCACTGGGGGCACGCAGTACTTC

J: TRBJ2-3
size: -
V: TRBV10-1
D: -
CDR3: CASGSVTDTQYF
DNA: TGCGCCAGCGGGAGCGTCACAGATACGCAGTATTTT

J: TRBJ1-5
size: -
V: TRBV18
D: TRBD1
CDR3: CASSAGTGNQPQHF
DNA: TGTGCCAGCTCAGCCGGGACAGGCAATCAGCCCCAGCATTTT

J: TRBJ1-4
size: -
V: TRBV19
D: -
CDR3: CASSIDGQGKATNEKLFF
DNA: TGTGCCAGTAGTATAGACGGTCAGGGGAAGGCAACTAATGAAAAACTGTTTTTT

J: TRBJ2-2
size: -
V: TRBV11-2
D: TRBD1
CDR3: CASSIRGQDTGELFF
DNA: TGTGCCAGCAGCATCAGGGGGCAGGACACCGGGGAGCTGTTTTTT

J: TRBJ1-2
size: -
V: TRBV28
D: -
CDR3: CASSLYQGGYGYTF
DNA: TGTGCCAGCAGTTTATATCAGGGAGGCTATGGCTACACCTTC

J: TRBJ1-2
size: -
V: TRBV6-2/TRBV6-3
D: TRBD1
CDR3: CASSYRGPVYGYTF
DNA: TGTGCCAGCAGTTACAGGGGGCCGGTCTATGGCTACACCTTC

J: TRBJ2-1
size: -
V: TRBV19
D: TRBD1
CDR3: CATNPDREQDNEQFF
DNA: TGTGCCACCAACCCGGACAGGGAGCAGGACAATGAGCAGTTCTTC

J: TRBJ2-1
size: -
V: TRBV5-4
D: TRBD1
CDR3: CASSSRTGESYNEQFF
DNA: TGTGCCAGCAGCTCCCGGACAGGGGAAAGCTACAATGAGCAGTTCTTC

J: TRBJ2-4
size: -
V: TRBV7-9
D: -
CDR3: CASSPRKGNIQYF
DNA: TGTGCCAGCAGCCCCAGGAAAGGTAACATTCAGTACTTC

J: TRBJ2-5
size: -
V: TRBV19
D: TRBD2
CDR3: CASSIRGGLGGDDEQYF
DNA: TGTGCCAGTAGTATAAGGGGAGGGTTAGGAGGGGACGATGAGCAGTACTTC

J: TRBJ2-1
size: -
V: TRBV6-5
D: -
CDR3: CASSYGGTTYNEQFF
DNA: TGTGCCAGCAGTTACGGTGGCACGACCTACAATGAGCAGTTCTTC

J: TRBJ1-6
size: -
V: TRBV27
D: -
CDR3: CASSFGRGSYNSPLHF
DNA: TGTGCCAGCAGTTTTGGCAGGGGCTCCTATAATTCACCCCTCCACTTT

J: TRBJ1-1
size: few
V: TRBV2
D: -
CDR3: CASSLAVTRTEAFF
DNA: TGTGCCAGCAGTCTCGCGGTTACGCGCACTGAAGCTTTCTTT

J: TRBJ2-1
size: -
V: TRBV28
D: -
CDR3: CASSSPALGGSYNEQFF
DNA: TGTGCCAGCAGTTCGCCCGCCCTCGGAGGCTCCTACAATGAGCAGTTCTTC

J: TRBJ2-1
size: -
V: TRBV29-1
D: TRBD2
CDR3: CSVGTSGYNEQFF
DNA: TGCAGCGTCGGGACTAGCGGCTACAATGAGCAGTTCTTC

J: TRBJ2-6
size: -
V: TRBV7-3
D: TRBD1
CDR3: CASSWDSSGANVLTF
DNA: TGTGCCAGCAGCTGGGACAGCTCTGGGGCCAACGTCCTGACTTTC

J: TRBJ2-2
size: -
V: TRBV19
D: -
CDR3: CATQGTRNTGELFF
DNA: TGTGCCACTCAAGGGACAAGGAACACCGGGGAGCTGTTTTTT

J: TRBJ1-4
size: -
V: TRBV28
D: TRBD1
CDR3: CASTIGQGEWNEKLFF
DNA: TGTGCCAGCACTATCGGACAGGGGGAGTGGAATGAAAAACTGTTTTTT

J: TRBJ1-5
size: -
V: TRBV19
D: TRBD1
CDR3: CASSGGGQPQHF
DNA: TGTGCCAGCTCAGGGGGCGGTCAGCCCCAGCATTTT

J: TRBJ1-1
size: -
V: TRBV12-3/TRBV12-4
D: -
CDR3: CASSSLVEAFF
DNA: TGTGCCAGCAGTTCCTTAGTTGAAGCTTTCTTT

J: TRBJ1-2
size: -
V: TRBV4-1
D: TRBD1
CDR3: CASSQGTGGNYGYTF
DNA: TGCGCCAGCAGCCAGGGGACAGGAGGTAACTATGGCTACACCTTC

J: TRBJ1-1
size: -
V: TRBV5-1
D: TRBD1
CDR3: CASSLRQGLNTEAFF
DNA: TGCGCCAGCAGCTTGAGACAGGGACTGAACACTGAAGCTTTCTTT

J: TRBJ2-3
size: -
V: TRBV2
D: -
CDR3: CASSGRGGVGDTQYF
DNA: TGTGCCAGCAGTGGGAGAGGGGGTGTCGGAGATACGCAGTATTTT

J: TRBJ2-3
size: -
V: TRBV25-1
D: -
CDR3: CASSIQGITDTQYF
DNA: TGTGCCAGCAGCATACAGGGTATTACAGATACGCAGTATTTT

J: TRBJ2-7
size: -
V: TRBV19
D: -
CDR3: CASSTHGSYEQYF
DNA: TGTGCCAGTAGTACTCACGGCTCCTACGAGCAGTACTTC

J: TRBJ2-5
size: -
V: TRBV29-1
D: -
CDR3: CSVGLTGLETQYF
DNA: TGCAGCGTTGGTCTAACAGGGTTAGAGACCCAGTACTTC

J: TRBJ1-5
size: -
V: TRBV3-1/TRBV3-2
D: -
CDR3: CASSQDRRGQPQHF
DNA: TGTGCCAGCAGCCAAGACCGGAGGGGTCAGCCCCAGCATTTT

J: TRBJ1-5
size: few
V: TRBV25-1
D: -
CDR3: CASSDIGQNQPQHF
DNA: TGTGCCAGCAGTGATATCGGACAGAATCAGCCCCAGCATTTT